This T cell receptor beta chain was sequenced in a study of blood T cell repertoires in COVID-19. The wider study: Sources were T cells, B-cell-depleted T cells, or PBMCs; the material itself was cDNA or gDNA.

V was trimmed by 3 bases and J by 13 bases, leaving 7 bases between them. Per the germline V gene, CDR1 is LNHDA and CDR2 is SQIVND (reference sequence). The CDR3 runs 11 residues. Participants' own reports of clinical history determined their cohort assignment. What the recovered Cohort 3 donors had was two negative PCRs, clearance, or symptom resolution. Repertoires were generated with immunoSEQ multiplex PCR, while TCRdb's copy carries only in-frame clones and drops some. The sample has about 220,000 clones, approximately 83% seen once. This clonotype originated in a woman aged 55-69 years who had recovered from COVID-19. Material: PBMCs or T cells enriched from blood (not recorded which). This chain uses TRBV19 with TRBJ1-6; the D gene is possibly TRBD1 (5 bases). In nucleotides, the CDR3 is TGTGCCAGTAGTATGGAGGGGCCCCTCCACTTT. Residues: CASSMEGPLHF.